The clone carrying this T cell receptor beta chain came up a few times. This entry comes from a study of blood T cells in healthy people across ages. The CDR3 runs to 16 residues. Trimming cost V 4 bases and J 0 bases, with 16 bases left between them. Germline assignment: CDR1 DFQATT and CDR2 SNEGSKA (reference sequence). Through a sample-barcoded 5' primer and a J-beta primer mix, a second PCR was run for roughly 6 to 12 cycles. With 12 random nucleotides, a template-switch adaptor tagged each individual cDNA molecule. TCRdb reanalysed the 5' RACE reads using MiXCR and keeps one entry per CDR3 protein. The sample lists about 1.7 million distinct CDR3 sequences; approximately 28% were seen once.

This TCR derives from a woman aged 30 to 39 in good health. The gene calls are TRBV20-1 and TRBJ2-4; D gene uncertain. Specimen: blood. In DNA form, the CDR3 reads TGCAGTGCTATAGATGTCGAGTCGGGAGCCAAAAACATTCAGTACTTC. This gives the protein CSAIDVESGAKNIQYF.